This entry features one T cell receptor (beta chain) sequence. In the authors' methods: Estimates of nucleated cell counts were drawn from the amplification of reference gene primers. This table comes from immunoSEQ multiplex PCR, and its TCRdb copy is limited to in-frame clones, with some not included. D and trimming were read from the DNA, whereas the V and J calls and clone size are those reported in that table. The sample records approximately 170,000 clones, 82% being singletons. This entry comes from a study of blood T cell repertoires in COVID-19. Study details: COVID-19 samples, acute and convalescent, were from the United States, Italy and Spain.

Sequencing was done on a sample of peripheral blood. The receptor's source is a woman of 80 years or more with active or convalescent COVID-19.

CDR3 sequence (DNA): TGTGCCAGCAGCTTCGGCACTGAAGCTTTCTTT. Its protein product is CASSFGTEAFF. This chain links TRBV12-3 or TRBV12-4 with TRBJ1-1; no firm D call. The germline V and J ends were trimmed by 6 bases and 4 bases, with 6 bases remaining between them. The CDR3 length is 11 residues.